This TCR beta chain originates from a study of CD8+CD57+ T cells in acquired aplastic anemia. Those patients picked for sequencing had displayed CD8+CD57+ cell expansion on flow cytometry. At the time of blood sampling, patients had not yet received any therapy. A note on this clonotype: Its specificity is not known.

Germline values: CDR1 SNHLY, CDR2 FYNNEI. Trimming at V came to 5 bases and at J to 3 bases, leaving 4 bases not matched to a gene. The CDR3 is made up of 15 amino acids. Study-wide results and limits: Significant differences in CD8+ Simpson's diversity were not observed between patients and controls. Over 25 shared CD8+ CDR3s appeared highly expressed within patients' immunodominant clones.

Both TCR beta VDJ combination and CDR3 sequence profiling were carried out. Genomic DNA was the template for this profiling. TCRdb reanalysed the reads using MiXCR and keeps one entry per CDR3 protein. The table has 200,000 to 300,000 distinct CDR3 sequences, approximately 82% seen once. This chain joins TRBV2 and TRBJ2-7; the match to TRBD2 covers 13 bases. This TCR was recovered from a human donor with aplastic anemia. The sample comprised sorted CD4+, CD8+, or CD8+CD57+ T cells (not recorded which) from PBMCs. CDR3 sequence (DNA): TGTGCCAGCAGTAAGGGACTAGCGGGGATCTACGAGCAGTACTTC. Protein product: CASSKGLAGIYEQYF. The full variable domain, with the rest looked up from reference TRBV2 and TRBJ2-7, is EPEVTQTPSHQVTQMGQEVILRCVPISNHLYFYWYRQILGQKVEFLVSFYNNEISEKSEIFDDQFSVERPDGSNFTLKIRSTKLEDSAMYFCASSKGLAGIYEQYFGPGTRLTVT.